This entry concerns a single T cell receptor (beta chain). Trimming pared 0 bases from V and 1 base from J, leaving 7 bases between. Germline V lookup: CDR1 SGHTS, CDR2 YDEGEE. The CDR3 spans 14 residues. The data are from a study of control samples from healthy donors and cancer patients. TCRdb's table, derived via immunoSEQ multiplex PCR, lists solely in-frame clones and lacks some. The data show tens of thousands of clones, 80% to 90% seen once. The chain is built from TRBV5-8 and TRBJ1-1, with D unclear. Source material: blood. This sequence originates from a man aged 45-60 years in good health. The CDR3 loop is CASSLAGGNTEAFF. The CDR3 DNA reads TGTGCCAGCAGCTTGGCCGGCGGGAACACTGAAGCTTTCTTT. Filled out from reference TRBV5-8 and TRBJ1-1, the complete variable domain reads EAGVTQSPTHLIKTRGQQATLRCSPISGHTSVYWYQQALGLGLQFLLWYDEGEERNRGNFPPRFSGRQFPNYSSELNVNALELEDSALYLCASSLAGGNTEAFFGQGTRLTVV.